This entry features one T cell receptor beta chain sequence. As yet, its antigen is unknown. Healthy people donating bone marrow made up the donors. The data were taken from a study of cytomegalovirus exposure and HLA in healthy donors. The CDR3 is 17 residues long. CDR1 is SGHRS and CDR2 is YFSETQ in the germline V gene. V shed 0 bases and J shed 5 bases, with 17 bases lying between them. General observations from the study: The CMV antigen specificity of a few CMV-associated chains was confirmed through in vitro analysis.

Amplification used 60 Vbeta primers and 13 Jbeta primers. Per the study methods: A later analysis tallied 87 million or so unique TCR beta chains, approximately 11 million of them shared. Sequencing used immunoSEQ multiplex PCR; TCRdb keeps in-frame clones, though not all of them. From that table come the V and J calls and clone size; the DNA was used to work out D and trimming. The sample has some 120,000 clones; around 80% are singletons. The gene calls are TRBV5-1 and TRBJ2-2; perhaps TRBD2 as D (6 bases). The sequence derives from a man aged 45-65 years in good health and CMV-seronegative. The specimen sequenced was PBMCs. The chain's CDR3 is CASSLVSGTGSTGELFF. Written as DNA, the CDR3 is TGCGCCAGCAGCTTGGTCTCCGGAACCGGGAGTACCGGGGAGCTGTTTTTT. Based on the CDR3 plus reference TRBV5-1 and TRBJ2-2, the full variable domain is KAGVTQTPRYLIKTRGQQVTLSCSPISGHRSVSWYQQTPGQGLQFLFEYFSETQRNKGNFPGRFSGRQFSNSRSEMNVSTLELGDSALYLCASSLVSGTGSTGELFFGEGSRLTVL.